This TCR beta chain stems from a study of PD-1 blockade in classical Hodgkin lymphoma (dated by TCRdb to between 2020 and 2021). Regarding the complete study: Nivolumab dosing was 3 mg/kg intravenously every 2 weeks, continuing until either disease progression or unacceptable toxicity. The study used TCR beta sequencing and CyTOF to define a peripheral blood immune signature of response to PD-1 blockade in classical Hodgkin lymphoma.

What the authors observed across the whole study: Trial patients achieving complete response had baseline diversity similar to newly diagnosed patients, whereas partial responders and progressors had significantly lower diversity. Baseline TCR diversity was reported to be lower in newly diagnosed patients than in healthy donors, and even lower in relapsed/refractory patients. Lower diversity was observed in patients in whom nivolumab was started less than 1 year after ASCT, and these patients were excluded from later analyses so that confounding by immune reconstitution would be avoided. Only a single clinical trial cohort was studied, and what caused the repertoire differences, possibly disease activity or prior therapy, remained undefined. A significant rise by C4D1 was seen in CD4+ but not CD8+ TCR diversity (p=0.0027 vs p=0.16), with the rise being most apparent in complete responders (p=0.02).

Genomic DNA was extracted with the Qiagen DNeasy kit from unsorted PBMCs and from negatively selected CD4+ and CD8+ fractions. Amplification of TCR beta CDR3 regions was done by immunoSEQ multiplex PCR with primers that anneal to V and J segments. A synthetic immune receptor repertoire was used to minimize amplification bias, and remaining bias was computationally removed after sequencing. Per the authors' processing: Repertoire diversity was quantified as the Shannon entropy index using custom Python scripts. Unsorted, CD4+ and CD8+ repertoires were analyzed separately, except in combined analyses where CD4+ and CD8+ sequences were merged in silico. Clonal expansion was defined as a frequency increase of at least 2-fold after treatment compared with C1D1, and clones undetected at baseline were assigned a pseudocount of 0.5. Singleton clones were defined as clones with 0 or 1 copy at C1D1, and non-singleton clones were defined as clones with 2 or more copies. Clones expanded in unsorted samples were annotated as CD4+, CD8+ or unknown by matching protein sequences in sorted samples from the same patient. Diversity changes from C1D1 to C4D1 were tested in paired samples using Wilcoxon tests. TCRdb took this table from immuneACCESS and kept in-frame rearrangements with V and J called. Such tables lack part of the clones; where checked against another copy, unresolved V genes explain under half of the gap, and the rest is unexplained. Clone size and the V and J calls come from that table; the DNA yielded D and trimming. In all, the sample holds 25,000 to 35,000 clones, and under 75% of those were seen once. Roughly 15% of the sample is taken by the ten largest.

Read against the paper, the sample's time point label means: cycle 2 day 1 (C2D1) of nivolumab. All trial patients had relapsed after autologous stem cell transplantation, with cohorts A, B and C differing in prior brentuximab vedotin exposure. The trial cohort was composed of under 70 patients with relapsed/refractory classical Hodgkin lymphoma, for whom complete response, partial response or progressive disease was recorded as best overall response. In the multi-cohort phase II CheckMate 205 trial, trial patients received single-agent nivolumab. An independent review committee assessed best overall response by applying the 2007 International Working Group response criteria. Trial PBMCs were obtained immediately prior to nivolumab initiation (C1D1) and on therapy at cycle 2 day 1 and cycle 4 day 1. After peripheral blood was drawn into 8 mL Vacutainer Cell Preparation Tubes, PBMCs were isolated by centrifugation and then cryopreserved.

In regard to this clone: No antigen is known for it. Base qualities are not recorded, but no much larger clone differs from it by a single base.

Including cysteine and phenylalanine, the CDR3 has 16 amino acids. The CDR3 DNA has 48 bases and is translated from base 1. Sequences LGHNA (CDR1) and YNFKEQ (CDR2) are obtained from the germline V gene. The junction shows trimming of 5 bases on V and 2 bases on J, and the gene matches do not reach 10 bases of it. Recombination joined TRBV4-2 with TRBJ2-3; 7 central bases correspond to TRBD2. The source is a human donor with classical Hodgkin lymphoma. The sample here was peripheral blood mononuclear cells (PBMCs), taken before the second cycle of nivolumab. The nucleotides read TGTGCCAGCAGCTATCCGTCGGGACTAAACACAGATACGCAGTATTTT. This yields the protein CASSYPSGLNTDTQYF.